This section outlines one T cell receptor (beta chain) sequence together with its context. TCRdb re-called the 5' RACE reads through MiXCR, storing one row per CDR3 protein. The sample shows more than 7,000 distinct CDR3 sequences, 35% to 45% of them seen only once. CDR3 size: 12 residues. V was shortened by 7 bases and J by 11 bases, with 17 bases between the two germline ends. Germline V gene lookup returns CDR1 LNHDA and CDR2 SQIVND (reference sequence). This TCR derives from a female donor with breast cancer. The chain carries TRBV19 and TRBJ1-2; D possibly corresponds to TRBD1 (5 bases). Sequenced sample: memory CD4+ T cells sorted from blood. Subset reported: memory CD4+ T cells, CD4+CD45RO+CD25-. As DNA, the CDR3 is TGTGCCAGTACTCAAGCGGGGGAATCGTACACCTTC. It specifies CASTQAGESYTF. Together with reference TRBV19 and TRBJ1-2, the CDR3 gives the full variable domain: DGGITQSPKYLFRKEGQNVTLSCEQNLNHDAMYWYRQDPGQGLRLIYYSQIVNDFQKGDIAEGYSVSREKKESFPLTVTSAQKNPTAFYLCASTQAGESYTFGSGTRLTVV.